These T cell receptor beta chains were read from a single sample in a study of cytomegalovirus exposure and HLA in healthy donors. The repertoire was sequenced with immunoSEQ multiplex PCR; TCRdb's copy has only in-frame clones and lacks some. The sample comprises about 130,000 clones, approximately 82% of which are singletons, and approximately 1.5% rests with the top ten. Sequencing input: PBMCs. The source is a female donor in good health and CMV-seronegative. CDR3s leave out the opening cysteine and the closing phenylalanine or tryptophan. Fields, in order: V gene, J gene, CDR3 protein.

TRBV27	TRBJ2-7	ASSHVDSNEQY
TRBV18	TRBJ2-7	ASSPQGQASYEQY
TRBV9	TRBJ2-1	ASSPASGRGNEQF
TRBV28	TRBJ1-5	ASSQNSNQPQH
TRBV27	TRBJ2-3	ASSLRTPTDTQY
TRBV29-1	TRBJ1-1	SVACRWGGTEAF
TRBV7-3	TRBJ2-3	ASSLGVAATDTQY
TRBV12-5	TRBJ2-2	ASGLTSGRAVYTGELF
TRBV5-1	TRBJ2-2	ASSWEGSGSSWTGELF
TRBV19	TRBJ2-3	ASSMATGATDTQY
TRBV6-5	TRBJ2-5	ASTRTSGIQETQY
TRBV29-1	TRBJ1-2	SVANGQDYGYT
TRBV27	TRBJ2-7	ASSPGLAGGPYEQY
TRBV9	TRBJ2-1	ASSEGLADNEQF
TRBV27	TRBJ1-1	ASSSFRGQGNTEAF
TRBV4-2	TRBJ1-3	ASSLYSWDNPGNTIY